This record looks at one T cell receptor beta chain sequence and its context. The data were taken from a study of CD8+CD57+ T cells in acquired aplastic anemia. With 2 bases removed from V and 0 bases from J, the gap between germline ends came to 8 bases. Germline values: CDR1 LNHDA, CDR2 SQIVND (reference sequence). The CDR3 length is 15 residues. Genomic DNA was employed as the template in profiling TCR beta VDJ and CDR3. TCRdb itself ran the reads through MiXCR, one entry per CDR3 protein. The table shows about 160,000 distinct CDR3 sequences, with 45% to 50% occurring only once. In patients chosen for sequencing, flow cytometry had shown CD8+CD57+ cell expansion. A severe acquired aplastic anemia diagnosis applied to all patients. Each patient gave a blood sample that was collected before any therapy had been received.

This clonotype was sampled from a human donor with aplastic anemia. Sequences were obtained from sorted CD4+, CD8+, or CD8+CD57+ T cells (not recorded which) from PBMCs. The chain joins TRBV19 to TRBJ1-5; D is uncertain. The CDR3 reads CASSITFYSNQPQHF. The DNA for the CDR3 is TGTGCCAGTAGTATAACATTTTATAGCAATCAGCCCCAGCATTTT.